These 26 T cell receptor beta chains came from one sample sequenced in a study of T cells in Graves' hyperthyroidism and ophthalmopathy. Amplified TCR beta CDR3 regions came from RNA transcripts. The HTBI primer set was used in a first-round RT-PCR of the TCR CDR3. Via MiXCR, TCRdb re-called the multiplex PCR reads, giving one row per CDR3 protein. Of 400,000 or so distinct CDR3 sequences in the sample, around an eighth were seen once. Sequencing was carried out using blood. Receptors were obtained from a man in his fifties with Graves' ophthalmopathy.

This clonotype was recorded a few times. V usage is TRBV25-1 and J usage is TRBJ2-7, with D perhaps matching TRBD2 (5 bases). The CDR3 is 15 amino acids. CDR1 MGHDK and CDR2 SYGVNS come from the germline V gene. V was trimmed by 5 bases and J by 6 bases, leaving 20 bases between them. CDR3 sequence reads: CASSRTGITSGEQYF. CDR3 DNA sequence: TGTGCCAGCAGTCGTACCGGGATCACCTCGGGCGAGCAGTACTTC.

The chain is built from TRBV29-1 and TRBJ2-2; D possibly corresponds to TRBD2 (5 bases). V was pared by 0 bases and J by 0 bases, with 11 bases between. The CDR3 length is 16 residues. Germline CDR1 is SQVTM and CDR2 is ANQGSEA. Written as DNA, the CDR3 is TGCAGCGTTGAAGAAAACGGGAATACGAACACCGGGGAGCTGTTTTTT. This encodes CSVEENGNTNTGELFF.

This clonotype was counted ten times or more. CDR3 in amino acids: CASRQGTSGITDTQYF. CDR3 sequence (DNA): TGCGCCAGCAGGCAGGGTACTAGCGGGATCACAGATACGCAGTATTTT. The rearrangement joins TRBV5-1 to TRBJ2-3, with 10 nucleotides matching TRBD2. The J segment lost 2 bases and the V segment lost 5 bases, leaving 8 bases of the junction unmatched. This CDR3 is 16 amino acids long. The germline gives CDR1 SGHRS, CDR2 YFSETQ.

This clonotype appeared a few times. The V and J genes are TRBV19 and TRBJ1-5; 8 bases agree with TRBD1. CDR1 and CDR2 (germline): LNHDA, SQIVND (reference sequence). The CDR3 has 14 amino acids. J gave up 6 bases and V 8 bases, and 9 bases lay outside the gene matches. CDR3 protein: CASGQGAVTQPQHF. CDR3 coding DNA: TGTGCCAGTGGGCAGGGGGCGGTCACTCAGCCCCAGCATTTT.

This clonotype was recorded at least ten times. The rearrangement joins TRBV5-8 to TRBJ2-5; 7 bases fit TRBD1. Per the germline V gene, CDR1 is SGHTS and CDR2 is YDEGEE. Losses at the gene ends were 4 bases for V and 4 bases for J; bases not matched to a gene: 13. This CDR3 has 16 residues. In nucleotides, the CDR3 is TGTGCCAGCAGCCCGAATGGAGAGGGGGCGGGAGAGACCCAGTACTTC. Translated: CASSPNGEGAGETQYF.

This clonotype occurred many times. The chain uses TRBV3-1 and TRBJ1-1, with 9 bases aligning to TRBD1. CDR1 and CDR2 from the germline V gene are LGHDT and YNNKEL (reference sequence). The CDR3 is 16 residues long. The V segment lost 4 bases and the J segment 8 bases; nucleotides outside the gene matches: 14. In DNA form, the CDR3 reads TGTGCCAGCAGCCGGACAGGGGAGATCATTTATGGGGAAGCTTTCTTT. Protein sequence: CASSRTGEIIYGEAFF.

This clonotype was counted many times. This chain joins TRBV28 and TRBJ2-2; TRBD2 matches 7 bases. The germline V gene encodes CDR1 MDHEN and CDR2 SYDVKM. This CDR3 is 14 amino acids long. With 7 bases clipped from V and 6 bases from J, the junction kept 8 bases outside the gene matches. The CDR3 region has the DNA TGTGCCAGCATTAGGACTAGTCAGGCCGGGGAGCTGTTTTTT. It codes for CASIRTSQAGELFF. The variable domain in full, with the rest retrieved from reference TRBV28 and TRBJ2-2, is DVKVTQSSRYLVKRTGEKVFLECVQDMDHENMFWYRQDPGLGLRLIYFSYDVKMKEKGDIPEGYSVSREKKERFSLILESASTNQTSMYLCASIRTSQAGELFFGEGSRLTVL.

This clonotype was counted between two and nine times. The chain is built from TRBV5-4 and TRBJ2-2; D possibly corresponds to TRBD1 (6 bases). The CDR3 spans 16 residues. Trimming cost V 4 bases and J 1 base, with 14 bases left between them. Germline-derived CDR1 and CDR2 are SGHNT and YYREEE (reference sequence). CDR3 residues: CASSPLGAENTGELFF. Written as DNA, the CDR3 is TGTGCCAGCAGCCCCCTGGGGGCAGAGAACACCGGGGAGCTGTTTTTT.

This clonotype was counted a few times. The chain uses TRBV2 and TRBJ2-5; weak D call: TRBD2 (6 bases). This CDR3 spans 11 amino acids. CDR1 is SNHLY and CDR2 is FYNNEI in the germline V gene. V was pared by 4 bases and J by 13 bases, with 13 bases between. The CDR3 reads CASSAGAPRYF. The CDR3 DNA follows: TGTGCCAGCAGTGCGGGAGCCCCTAGGTACTTC.

This clonotype was detected ten times or more. This rearrangement joins TRBV3-1 to TRBJ2-3, with D possibly being TRBD1 or TRBD2 (5 bases each). Germline V gene sequence: CDR1 LGHDT, CDR2 YNNKEL (reference sequence). The V end was cut by 3 bases, the J end by 4 bases, with 11 bases between. This CDR3 comprises 14 residues. The CDR3 coding sequence is TGTGCCAGCAGCCACCGGGGCCCTTCAGATACGCAGTATTTT. Translated, it gives CASSHRGPSDTQYF.

Regarding this clonotype: Mismatch with germline at one junction end may stem from a read error. The rearrangement uses TRBV7-9 and TRBJ2-2; no firm D call. The CDR3 contains 14 residues. Per the germline V gene, CDR1 is SEHNR and CDR2 is FQNEAQ (reference sequence). This CDR3 is CASSPPQNAGELFF. CDR3 nucleotide sequence: TGTGCCAGCAGCCCTCCTCAGAACGCCGGGGAGCTGTTTTTT.

V is TRBV19 and J is TRBJ2-1; maybe TRBD1 (6 bases). Germline lookup yields CDR1 LNHDA and CDR2 SQIVND (reference sequence). Trimming removed 5 bases from V and 5 bases from J, with 19 bases in between. This CDR3 has 16 residues. The CDR3 is CASSSERTAFHNEQFF. The CDR3, as DNA: TGTGCCAGTAGTTCCGAGAGGACAGCGTTTCACAATGAGCAGTTCTTC.

This clonotype was seen many times. The V gene is TRBV30, the J gene TRBJ2-7; D is uncertain. The V end was cut by 4 bases, the J end by 1 base, with 14 bases between. Germline V gene lookup returns CDR1 GTSNPN and CDR2 SVGIG (reference sequence). The CDR3 has 14 amino acids. The DNA for the CDR3 is TGTGCCTGGAAAAATCTAGGACCATCCTACGAGCAGTACTTC. It specifies CAWKNLGPSYEQYF.

This chain links TRBV19 with TRBJ1-6, with D tentatively TRBD1 (6 bases). The CDR3 has 15 residues. V lost 3 bases and J lost 5, with 11 bases in between. Germline CDR1 LNHDA, CDR2 SQIVND (reference sequence). The CDR3 coding sequence is TGTGCCAGTAGTATGTCAGGGGTCGATAATTCACCCCTCCACTTT. Translation gives CASSMSGVDNSPLHF.

This clonotype was seen many times. The chain links TRBV2 to TRBJ2-7; 8 bases map to TRBD1. Trimming cost V 6 bases and J 1 base; bases outside gene matches: 8. The CDR3 is 15 amino acids. Germline assignment: CDR1 SNHLY and CDR2 FYNNEI. CDR3 DNA: TGTGCCAGCAGCAGACAGGGGCCCCCATCCTACGAGCAGTACTTC. Its translation: CASSRQGPPSYEQYF.

A word on this clonotype: One base away lies a much larger clone, so this may be a sequencing read error. The chain carries TRBV2 and TRBJ2-7; D perhaps matches TRBD2 (5 bases). Germline-derived CDR1 and CDR2 are SNHLY and FYNNEI. The CDR3 extends over 14 amino acids. The V gene lost 6 bases and the J gene lost 6 bases, with 18 bases spanning the gap. CDR3 sequence: CASRLNVGGSEQYF. The CDR3, as DNA: TGTGCCAGCAGGCTTAACGTCGGAGGCTCCGAGCAGTACTTC.

This clonotype was picked up a small number of times. This chain connects TRBV5-4 to TRBJ2-7, with 10 bases fitting TRBD2. CDR1 and CDR2 from the germline V gene are SGHNT and YYREEE (reference sequence). CDR3 length equals 16 residues. Trimming at V came to 0 bases and at J to 6 bases, leaving 9 bases not matched to a gene. For the CDR3, the DNA is TGTGCCAGCAGCTTGGCCCATCTAGCGGGAGAGGTCGAGCAGTACTTC. Amino acid sequence: CASSLAHLAGEVEQYF.

V gene TRBV28 combines with J gene TRBJ1-2; the D is unclear. The CDR3 has 17 residues. Deletions cut 3 bases from V and 0 bases from J, with 17 bases between. CDR1 and CDR2 from the germline V gene are MDHEN and SYDVKM. DNA for the CDR3: TGTGCCAGCAGTTTCCGGCTGCGAGTTTCGGCTAACTATGGCTACACCTTC. Translation gives CASSFRLRVSANYGYTF.

This clonotype was counted ten times or more. The V and J genes are TRBV19 and TRBJ2-1; 11 nucleotides line up with TRBD2. The V gene's germline CDR1 is LNHDA and CDR2 SQIVND (reference sequence). The CDR3 loop spans 16 amino acids. Trimming at V came to 7 bases and at J to 10 bases, leaving 15 bases not matched to a gene. This CDR3 is CASTGRVLAGVREQFF. CDR3 DNA: TGTGCCAGTACCGGCCGTGTACTAGCGGGAGTACGCGAGCAGTTCTTC.

This clonotype was picked up a small number of times. The chain carries TRBV27 and TRBJ1-4; 9 bases agree with TRBD1. Germline V gene data show CDR1 as MNHEY and CDR2 as SMNVEV (reference sequence). The CDR3 extends over 15 amino acids. Unmatched junction bases numbered 6, after V lost 6 bases and J lost 4 bases. The CDR3 DNA is TGTGCCAGCAGCCCGACAGGGGGGAATAATGAAAAACTGTTTTTT. It translates to CASSPTGGNNEKLFF.

In this sample, this clonotype turned up many times. The chain joins TRBV6-9 to TRBJ2-3, with 8 bases that match TRBD2. With 2 bases clipped from V and 6 bases from J, the junction kept 13 bases outside the gene matches. CDR3 length: 17 amino acids. CDR1 is MNHGY, CDR2 SVAAGI, per germline. The CDR3: CASSYPPTSARGDTQYF. In DNA, the CDR3 is TGTGCCAGCAGTTATCCCCCGACTAGCGCTCGTGGCGATACGCAGTATTTT.

This clonotype was seen repeatedly, ten times or more. The V gene is TRBV24-1, the J gene TRBJ2-3; D is possibly TRBD1 or TRBD2 (9 bases each). CDR3 length equals 20 residues. Deletions cut 1 base from V and 0 bases from J, with 22 bases between. The germline V gene encodes CDR1 KGHDR and CDR2 SFDVKD. This CDR3 is CATSDFTFASGTGSTDTQYF. CDR3 nucleotides: TGTGCCACCAGTGATTTCACGTTCGCTAGCGGGACAGGGAGCACAGATACGCAGTATTTT.

This clonotype was recorded at least ten times. The chain is built from TRBV3-1 and TRBJ2-5; D call uncertain. Per germline, CDR1 LGHDT and CDR2 YNNKEL (reference sequence). There are 18 residues in the CDR3. Trimming cost V 4 bases and J 0 bases, with 21 bases left between them. The CDR3 DNA is TGTGCCAGCAGCCCCAAATGGCAGGTACGACGAAACCAAGAGACCCAGTACTTC. Amino acid sequence: CASSPKWQVRRNQETQYF.

CDR3 residues: CAWRVGGSTEAFF. CDR3 coding DNA: TGTGCCTGGAGAGTCGGAGGGAGCACTGAAGCTTTCTTT. This chain connects TRBV30 to TRBJ1-1; D is ambiguous. This CDR3 region has 13 residues. Trimming pared 3 bases from V and 4 bases from J, leaving 12 bases between. CDR1 and CDR2 (germline): GTSNPN, SVGIG (reference sequence).

The rearrangement uses TRBV3-1 and TRBJ2-1, with D perhaps assigned TRBD1 or TRBD2 (6 bases each). The CDR3 is 17 residues long. Trimming stripped 4 bases from V and 4 bases from J, with 20 bases between. Germline V gene sequence: CDR1 LGHDT, CDR2 YNNKEL (reference sequence). This chain's CDR3 is CASSPRPGAGGYNEQFF. The CDR3 nucleotides read TGTGCCAGCAGCCCTCGTCCGGGGGCTGGCGGGTACAATGAGCAGTTCTTC.

This clonotype has ten or more counts. The rearrangement links TRBV6-1 to TRBJ2-1; D could derive from TRBD1 or TRBD2 (5 bases each). The CDR3 has 15 amino acids. Germline V CDR1 and CDR2: MNHNS, SASEGT. Trimming shortened V by 5 bases and J by 6 bases, and 17 bases separated the two germline ends. CDR3 amino acids: CASSYPGFGTNEQFF. The CDR3, as DNA: TGTGCCAGCAGTTACCCCGGGTTTGGGACCAATGAGCAGTTCTTC.